This T cell receptor (beta chain) was found in a study of graft-versus-host responses after intestinal transplantation. Study background: Transplant types were multivisceral, liver-intestinal, or isolated intestinal. Tacrolimus and steroids were given for 3 to 4 years to all recipients after anti-thymocyte globulin induction.

Germline assignment: CDR1 SGHTA and CDR2 FQGTGA. CDR3 size: 16 residues. V was pared by 5 bases and J by 2 bases, with 8 bases of the junction left unmatched. The method was immunoSEQ multiplex PCR; TCRdb's version includes in-frame clones alone and lacks a portion of them. The repertoire includes tens of thousands of clones, about 94% of them detected once, and 0.38% sits in the top ten. On this clone: Its antigen is as yet unknown.

Study findings and constraints: The recipient marrow held GvH clones, and some of them showed up first in ileum or blood. High graft-versus-host to host-versus-graft clonal ratios were seen in allografts of patients with graft-donor T cell macrochimerism.

The TCR sequence derives from a human donor who was the organ donor for an intestinal transplant. This specimen consisted of unstimulated CD4+ T cells sorted from spleen or lymph node cells, obtained before transplant. The chain has TRBV7-3 and TRBJ2-1, with TRBD2 identical over 8 bases. The CDR3 DNA is TGTGCCAGCAGCCCGCGGGCGGGGGGCCCCTACAATGAGCAGTTCTTC. This encodes CASSPRAGGPYNEQFF.